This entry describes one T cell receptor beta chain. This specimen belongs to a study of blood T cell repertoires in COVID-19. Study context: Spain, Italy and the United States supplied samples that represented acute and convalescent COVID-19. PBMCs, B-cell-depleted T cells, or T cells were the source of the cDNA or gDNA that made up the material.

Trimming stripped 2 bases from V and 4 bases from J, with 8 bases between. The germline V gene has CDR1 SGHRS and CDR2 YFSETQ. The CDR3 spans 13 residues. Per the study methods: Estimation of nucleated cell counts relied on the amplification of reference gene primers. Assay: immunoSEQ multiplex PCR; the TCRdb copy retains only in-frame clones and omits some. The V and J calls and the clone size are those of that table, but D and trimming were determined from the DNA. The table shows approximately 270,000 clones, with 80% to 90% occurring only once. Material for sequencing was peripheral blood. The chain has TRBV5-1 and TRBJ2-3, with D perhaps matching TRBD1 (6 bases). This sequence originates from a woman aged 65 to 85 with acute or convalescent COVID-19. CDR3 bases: TGCGCCAGCAGCTTCCGGACAGCAGATACGCAGTATTTT. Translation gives CASSFRTADTQYF.